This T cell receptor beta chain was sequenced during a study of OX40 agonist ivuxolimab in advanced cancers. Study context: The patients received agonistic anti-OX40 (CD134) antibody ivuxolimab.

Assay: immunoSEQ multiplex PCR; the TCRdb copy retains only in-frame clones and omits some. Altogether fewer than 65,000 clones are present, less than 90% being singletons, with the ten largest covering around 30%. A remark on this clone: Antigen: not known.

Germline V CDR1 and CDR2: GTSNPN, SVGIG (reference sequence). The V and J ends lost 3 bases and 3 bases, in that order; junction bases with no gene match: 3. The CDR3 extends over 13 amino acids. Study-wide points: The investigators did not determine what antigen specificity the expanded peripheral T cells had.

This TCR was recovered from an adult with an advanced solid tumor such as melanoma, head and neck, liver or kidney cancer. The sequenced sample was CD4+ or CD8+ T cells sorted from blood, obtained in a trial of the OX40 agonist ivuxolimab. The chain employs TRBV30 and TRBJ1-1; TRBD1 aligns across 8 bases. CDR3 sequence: CAWRTGVYTEAFF. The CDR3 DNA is TGTGCCTGGAGGACAGGGGTTTACACTGAAGCTTTCTTT.